This is a list of T cell receptor beta chains from one sample in a study of CD8 T cells in Susac syndrome. TCRdb redid the calling of the immunoSEQ multiplex PCR reads with MiXCR, one entry per CDR3 protein. This sample yields around 200,000 distinct CDR3 sequences, of which about 95% are seen a single time; 0.07% to 0.095% belongs to the top ten. The material sequenced was CD4+ T cells from PBMCs. These receptors all stem from a human donor with multiple sclerosis. Both conserved end residues are trimmed from each CDR3.

v_gene,CDR3aa
TRBV6-5,ASSYSAGARGYGYT
TRBV9,ASSATPGSYEQY
TRBV3-1,ASRKEWKRG
TRBV2,ASGAGETQY
TRBV30,AWGYGTTNYGYT
TRBV20-1,SARPGGSGGTSTDTQY
TRBV10-3,AINVGLAGNNEQF
TRBV18,ASSPRPSGTGNTEAF
TRBV29-1,SASPGTGSDTQY
TRBV29-1,SVSLGATNEKLF
TRBV29-1,SARQGSEAF
TRBV9,ASSVRLGTDTQY
TRBV29-1,SVEKGGEQF
TRBV29-1,SVGPGTGEEKLF
TRBV7-8,ASSPSWGNSPLH
TRBV20-1,SAMDWGQETQY
TRBV6-1,ASNLQGRSNQPQH
TRBV12-3/TRBV12-4,ASTLTGQGHSPLH
TRBV20-1,SAREASLVSGELF
TRBV5-1,ASSLGASNTEAF
TRBV29-1,SVGEGGYGYT
TRBV3-1,ASSQEGNIQY
TRBV7-9,ASSSRTGQETQY
TRBV14,ASSQADTFLEAF
TRBV2,ARDRDKTQY
TRBV18,ASSPRPPGGANVLT
TRBV12-3/TRBV12-4,ASSLGLDNSPLH
TRBV3-1,ASSREFEKLF
TRBV29-1,SVESTSGGEQF
TRBV5-1,ASSLDLDYGYT
TRBV20-1,SARDLVKGGTYNEQF
TRBV20-1,SAATGHDEQY
TRBV20-1,SAGAGGSDTQY
TRBV5-1,ASSLGQRVEQY
TRBV6-2/TRBV6-3,ASSYLQGRETQY
TRBV25-1,ASSDPRGQENTGELF
TRBV7-6,ASSHRGQGSYEQY
TRBV3-1,ASSQGTSGNGELF
TRBV7-3,ASSLSAGAFAEQF
TRBV6-5,ASRQGTRQPQH
TRBV20-1,SASPSGVSGELF
TRBV11-2,ASSLDRKNSPLH
TRBV5-1,ASRLTGVEGKTQY
TRBV29-1,SVTSGGGLVQY
TRBV5-6,ASSLGQGWSNEQF
TRBV11-2,ASSSPGGVGLETQY
TRBV11-2,ASSLVGQGSYEQY
TRBV19,ASSSGNYGYT
TRBV25-1,ASSPVNSGANVLT
TRBV7-3,ATRGLRNTEAF
TRBV15,ATSGGTANTEAF
TRBV7-3,ASSLQAQETQY
TRBV24-1,ATSDIGGATDTQY
TRBV20-1,SASSGRAKNIQY
TRBV7-8,ASSPRSADNTEAF
TRBV3-1,ASTHSRGTNGGNTEAF
TRBV30,AWSVGGATDTQY
TRBV27,ASSFQDRANPL
TRBV30,AWSARAFYNSPLH
TRBV20-1,SALLPGPTSSPLH